The clone carrying this T cell receptor beta chain turned up a few times. The antigen remains undetermined. This entry belongs to a study of T-cell reconstitution after alpha-beta-depleted transplantation in children. Study-wide results and caveats: When one year had passed after transplant, most T-cell counts and diversity came from newly produced T cells. Surviving recipient T cells and intrathymic progenitors accounted for some patients' high TCRbeta diversity at day 60. Reports say that about two months after transplant, the alpha-beta T cells came out of several hundred graft clones that had expanded.

Unique molecular identifiers featured in how the TCRbeta library was prepared. TCRdb re-derived calls from the PCR reads in MiXCR, one entry per CDR3 protein. Here the sample spans some 200,000 distinct CDR3 sequences, about 8.2% being singletons. The sequence came from a male patient aged 2 to 10 who had a stem cell transplant for acute myeloid leukemia, so the T cells may come from the graft donor. Material: PBMCs, mostly from graft donor cells, obtained 360 days after TCRalphabeta/CD19-depleted stem cell transplant.

CDR3 sequence reads: CASGLVVTRTPYGYTF. CDR3 nucleotide sequence: TGTGCTAGTGGTTTGGTAGTGACGAGGACACCCTATGGCTACACCTTC. The gene calls are TRBV12-5 and TRBJ1-2; tentatively, D is TRBD1 (5 bases). This CDR3 has 16 amino acids. Germline CDR1 and CDR2: LGHNT and FRNRAP. Trimming shortened V by 0 bases and J by 4 bases, and 15 bases separated the two germline ends.